This TCR beta chain derives from a study of shared clonotypes between healthy human individuals. About the study: Donors were two women and a few men aged 18 to 49.

The run depth of the assay was deep. Splitting of each subset's genomic DNA was done evenly across several immunoSEQ plates. Method: immunoSEQ multiplex PCR; TCRdb's copy keeps in-frame clones and lacks some. The sample consists of 600,000 or so clones, approximately 96% of them appearing once. This clone was counted between two and nine times. Its specificity is unknown. V was cut by 7 bases and J by 2 bases, with 21 bases left in between. CDR3 length: 16 amino acids. Per the germline V gene, CDR1 is MDHEN and CDR2 is SYDVKM. Whole-study results and caveats: Depth of sequencing was expected to influence donor clonotype sharing.

Selected positively for CCR7 and CD45RO-negative, naive CD8 cells excluded terminally differentiated effector memory CD45RA+ cells. The chain links TRBV28 to TRBJ2-7, with D possibly matching TRBD2 (6 bases). This receptor was obtained from a woman aged 25 to 39 in good health. Sequenced sample: naive CD8+ T cells sorted from blood. The CDR3 protein is CASTDPRDSYAYEQYF. The DNA for the CDR3 is TGTGCCAGCACGGACCCGCGGGATAGCTATGCCTACGAGCAGTACTTC. Supplemented by reference TRBV28 and TRBJ2-7, the full variable domain reads DVKVTQSSRYLVKRTGEKVFLECVQDMDHENMFWYRQDPGLGLRLIYFSYDVKMKEKGDIPEGYSVSREKKERFSLILESASTNQTSMYLCASTDPRDSYAYEQYFGPGTRLTVT.